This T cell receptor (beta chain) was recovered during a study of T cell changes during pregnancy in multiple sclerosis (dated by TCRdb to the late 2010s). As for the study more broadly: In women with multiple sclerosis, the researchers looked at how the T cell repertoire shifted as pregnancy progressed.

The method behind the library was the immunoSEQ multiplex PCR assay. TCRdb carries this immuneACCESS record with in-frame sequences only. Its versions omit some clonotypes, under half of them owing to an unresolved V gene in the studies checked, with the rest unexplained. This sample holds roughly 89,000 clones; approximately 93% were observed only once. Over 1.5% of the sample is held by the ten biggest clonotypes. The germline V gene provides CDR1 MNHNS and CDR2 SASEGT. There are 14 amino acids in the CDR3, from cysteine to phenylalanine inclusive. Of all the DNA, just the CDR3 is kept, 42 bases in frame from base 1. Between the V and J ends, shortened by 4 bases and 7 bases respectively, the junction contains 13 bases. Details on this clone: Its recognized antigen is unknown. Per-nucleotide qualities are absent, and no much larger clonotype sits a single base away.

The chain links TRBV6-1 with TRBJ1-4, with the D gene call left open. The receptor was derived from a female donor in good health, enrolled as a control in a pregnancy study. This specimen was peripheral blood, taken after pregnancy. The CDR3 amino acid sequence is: CASSGAGLGEKLFF. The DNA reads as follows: TGTGCCAGCAGTGGGGCGGGGTTGGGTGAAAAACTGTTTTTT.